This T cell receptor (beta chain) came from a study of radiotherapy plus CTLA-4 blockade in lung cancer. The overall study: Among patients, approximately 19% showed objective responses, and over 30% had disease control. Regarding the study as a whole: Expansion in blood of tumor-derived TCR clones was seen after radiotherapy plus ipilimumab. Early clonal dynamics of blood T cells, together with interferon-beta, were reported as the best response predictor.

On this clone itself: Its target is unknown.

The data were produced by immunoSEQ multiplex PCR, yet TCRdb's version contains in-frame clones alone and is incomplete. The data hold approximately 25,000 clones, with 60% to 85% observed a single time. The ends were cut back, 5 bases at V and 4 bases at J, with 8 bases in the middle. The length of the CDR3 is 13 residues. CDR1 SGHAT and CDR2 FQNNGV come from the germline V gene. The chain has TRBV11-2 and TRBJ2-2; D might be TRBD1 or TRBD2, each matching 5 bases. Sequences were derived from peripheral blood, sampled from a patient treated with radiotherapy plus ipilimumab. The clonotype comes from a human donor with non-small cell lung cancer that progressed on radiotherapy plus ipilimumab. In DNA form, the CDR3 reads TGTGCCAGCAGCCCGGGGCTCACCGGGGAGCTGTTTTTT. Its protein product is CASSPGLTGELFF.